In its sample, the clone carrying this TCR beta chain was seen many times. Both TCRalpha and TCRbeta chains were reverse transcribed with V-gene-specific primers. Using a constant-region primer together with a V-primer adapter, TCRs were subjected to roughly 18 PCR cycles of amplification. TCRdb re-analysed the reads in MiXCR, keeping a single row per CDR3 protein. The repertoire holds around 84,000 distinct CDR3 sequences, with over 15% as singletons. These data are taken from a study of low-dose radiotherapy and immunotherapy resistance in tumors. Study-level information: Cohort 2 was treated with 1 Gy per fraction every two weeks, amounting to 13 Gy across 26 weeks.

The CDR3 totals 14 residues. V lost 8 bases, J lost 2 bases, and 14 bases lay in between. The time point is: after trial treatment. Treatment denoted: LDRT plus nivolumab, ipilimumab, low-dose cyclophosphamide and aspirin (RACIN trial). All of the donors were given nivolumab, ipilimumab, aspirin, low-dose cyclophosphamide and low-dose radiotherapy as part of RACIN, a single-arm trial. Sequenced here: PBMCs, sampled after low-dose radiotherapy plus immunotherapy. The chain joins TRBV12-3 or TRBV12-4 to TRBJ2-3, with D tentatively TRBD2 (5 bases). The receptor comes from a male donor with prostate cancer. This chain's CDR3 is CASLMGGFTDTQYF. DNA of the CDR3: TGTGCCAGCCTGATGGGCGGGTTCACAGATACGCAGTATTTT.